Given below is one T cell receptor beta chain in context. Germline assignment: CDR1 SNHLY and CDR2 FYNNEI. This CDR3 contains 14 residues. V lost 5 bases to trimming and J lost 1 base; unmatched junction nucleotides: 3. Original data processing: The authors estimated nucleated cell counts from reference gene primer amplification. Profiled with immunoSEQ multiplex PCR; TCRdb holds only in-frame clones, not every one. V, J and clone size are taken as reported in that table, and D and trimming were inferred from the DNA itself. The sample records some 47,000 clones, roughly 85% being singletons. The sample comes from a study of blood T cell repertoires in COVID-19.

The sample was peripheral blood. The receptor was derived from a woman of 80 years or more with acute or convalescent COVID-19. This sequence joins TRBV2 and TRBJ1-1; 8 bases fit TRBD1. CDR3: CASSPGTGNTEAFF. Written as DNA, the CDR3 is TGTGCCAGCAGTCCCGGGACAGGGAACACTGAAGCTTTCTTT.